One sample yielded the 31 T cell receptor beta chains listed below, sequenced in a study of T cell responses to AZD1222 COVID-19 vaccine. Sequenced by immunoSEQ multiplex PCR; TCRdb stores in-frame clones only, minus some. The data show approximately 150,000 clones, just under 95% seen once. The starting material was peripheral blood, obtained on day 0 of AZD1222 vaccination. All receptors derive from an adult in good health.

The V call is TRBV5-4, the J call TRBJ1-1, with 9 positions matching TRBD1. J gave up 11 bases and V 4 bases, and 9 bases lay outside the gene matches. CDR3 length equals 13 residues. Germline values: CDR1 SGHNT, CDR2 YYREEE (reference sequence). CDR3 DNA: TGTGCCAGCAGCCCCATGCGAGGACAGGGGGCTTTCTTT. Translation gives CASSPMRGQGAFF.

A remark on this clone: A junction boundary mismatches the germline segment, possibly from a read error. In nucleotides, the CDR3 is TGCGCGACAGGGGGCGGTTACGAGCAGTACTTC. Its translation is CATGGGYEQYF. This chain links TRBV2 with TRBJ2-7, with 10 bases matching TRBD1. From germline, CDR1 is SNHLY and CDR2 FYNNEI. There are 11 residues in the CDR3.

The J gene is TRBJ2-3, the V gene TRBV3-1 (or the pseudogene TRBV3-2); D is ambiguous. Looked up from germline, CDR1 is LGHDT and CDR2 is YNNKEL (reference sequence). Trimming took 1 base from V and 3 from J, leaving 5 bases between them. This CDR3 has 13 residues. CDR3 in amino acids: CASSQVETDTQYF. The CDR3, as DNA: TGTGCCAGCAGCCAAGTGGAGACAGATACGCAGTATTTT.

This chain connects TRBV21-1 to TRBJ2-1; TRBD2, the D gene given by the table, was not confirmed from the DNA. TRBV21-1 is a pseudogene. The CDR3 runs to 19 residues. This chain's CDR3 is CASSKEGVPTSGRYDEQFF. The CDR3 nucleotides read TGTGCCAGCAGCAAAGAGGGAGTCCCGACTAGCGGGAGGTATGATGAGCAGTTCTTC.

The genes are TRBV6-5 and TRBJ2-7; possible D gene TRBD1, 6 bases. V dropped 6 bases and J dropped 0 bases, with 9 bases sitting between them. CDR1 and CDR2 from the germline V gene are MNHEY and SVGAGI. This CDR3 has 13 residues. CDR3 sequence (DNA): TGTGCCAGCAGGGACAGCGGCTCCTACGAGCAGTACTTC. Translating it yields CASRDSGSYEQYF.

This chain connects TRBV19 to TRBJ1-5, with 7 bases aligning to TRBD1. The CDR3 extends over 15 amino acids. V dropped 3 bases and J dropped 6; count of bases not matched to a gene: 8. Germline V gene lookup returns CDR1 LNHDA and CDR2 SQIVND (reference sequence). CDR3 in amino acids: CASSIVTGRGQPQHF. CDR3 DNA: TGTGCCAGTAGTATTGTGACAGGGAGAGGTCAGCCCCAGCATTTT.

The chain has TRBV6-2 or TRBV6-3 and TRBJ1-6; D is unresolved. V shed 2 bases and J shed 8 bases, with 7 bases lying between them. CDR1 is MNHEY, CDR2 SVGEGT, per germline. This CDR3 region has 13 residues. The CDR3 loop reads CASSYRLDSPLHF. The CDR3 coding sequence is TGTGCCAGCAGTTACCGATTAGATTCACCCCTCCACTTT.

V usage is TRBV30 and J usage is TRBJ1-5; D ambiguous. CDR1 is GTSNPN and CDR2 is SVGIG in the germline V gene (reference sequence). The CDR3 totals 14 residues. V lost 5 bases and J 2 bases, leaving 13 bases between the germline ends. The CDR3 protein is CAWCQTGGNQPQHF. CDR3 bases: TGTGCCTGGTGCCAAACCGGGGGCAATCAGCCCCAGCATTTT.

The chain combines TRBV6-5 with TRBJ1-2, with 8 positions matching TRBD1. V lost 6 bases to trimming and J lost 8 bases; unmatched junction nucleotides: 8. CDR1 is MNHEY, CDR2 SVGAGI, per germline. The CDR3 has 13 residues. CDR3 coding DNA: TGTGCCAGCAGCATTGACAGGGGCGGAGGCTACACCTTC. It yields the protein CASSIDRGGGYTF.

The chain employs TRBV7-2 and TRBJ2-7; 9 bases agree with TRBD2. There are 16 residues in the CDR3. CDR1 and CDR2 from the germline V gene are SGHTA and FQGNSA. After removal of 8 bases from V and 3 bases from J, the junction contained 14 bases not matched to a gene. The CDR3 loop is CASGGTSPHHFYEQYF. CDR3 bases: TGTGCCAGCGGGGGGACTAGCCCTCATCACTTCTACGAGCAGTACTTC. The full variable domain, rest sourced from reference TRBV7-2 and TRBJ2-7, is GAGVSQSPSNKVTEKGKDVELRCDPISGHTALYWYRQSLGQGLEFLIYFQGNSAPDKSGLPSDRFSAERTGGSVSTLTIQRTQQEDSAVYLCASGGTSPHHFYEQYFGPGTRLTVT.

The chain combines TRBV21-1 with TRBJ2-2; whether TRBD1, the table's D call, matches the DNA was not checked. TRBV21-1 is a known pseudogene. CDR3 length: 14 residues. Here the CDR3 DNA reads TGTGCCAGCAGCAAAAGACAGGACACCGGGGAGCTGTTTTTT. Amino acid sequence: CASSKRQDTGELFF.

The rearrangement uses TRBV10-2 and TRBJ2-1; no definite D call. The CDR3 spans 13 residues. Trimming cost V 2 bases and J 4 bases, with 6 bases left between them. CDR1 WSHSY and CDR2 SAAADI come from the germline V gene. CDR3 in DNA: TGCGCCAGCAGTGAGGACCGTTACAATGAGCAGTTCTTC. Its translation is CASSEDRYNEQFF.

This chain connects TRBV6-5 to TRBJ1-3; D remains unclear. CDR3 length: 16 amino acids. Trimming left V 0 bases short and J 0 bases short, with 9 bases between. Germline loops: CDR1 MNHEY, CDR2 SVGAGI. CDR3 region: CASSYSRFISGNTIYF. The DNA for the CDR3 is TGTGCCAGCAGTTACTCGCGCTTCATCTCTGGAAACACCATATATTTT.

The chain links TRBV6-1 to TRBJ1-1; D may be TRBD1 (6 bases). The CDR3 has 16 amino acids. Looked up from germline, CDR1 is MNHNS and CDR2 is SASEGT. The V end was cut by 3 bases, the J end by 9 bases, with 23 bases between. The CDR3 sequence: CASSDGFGRGDRKAFF. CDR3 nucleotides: TGTGCCAGCAGTGATGGCTTCGGAAGGGGGGATCGGAAAGCTTTCTTT.

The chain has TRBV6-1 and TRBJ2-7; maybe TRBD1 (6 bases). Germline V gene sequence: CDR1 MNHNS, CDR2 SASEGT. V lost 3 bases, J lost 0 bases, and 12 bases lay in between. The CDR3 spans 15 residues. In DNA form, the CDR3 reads TGTGCCAGCAGTGAGTGGGACACAAGCTCCTACGAGCAGTACTTC. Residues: CASSEWDTSSYEQYF.

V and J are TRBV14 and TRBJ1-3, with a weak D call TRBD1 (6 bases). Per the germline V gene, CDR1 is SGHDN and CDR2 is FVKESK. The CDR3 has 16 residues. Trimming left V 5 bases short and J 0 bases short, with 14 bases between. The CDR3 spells CASSADSSLSGNTIYF. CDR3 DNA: TGTGCCAGCAGCGCGGACAGTTCCCTCTCTGGAAACACCATATATTTT.

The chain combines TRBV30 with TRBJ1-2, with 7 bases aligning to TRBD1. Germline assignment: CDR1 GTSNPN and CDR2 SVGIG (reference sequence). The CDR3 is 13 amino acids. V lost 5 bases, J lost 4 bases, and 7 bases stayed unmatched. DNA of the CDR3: TGTGCCTGGGCCCGGGACAGACCCTATGGCTACACCTTC. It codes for CAWARDRPYGYTF.

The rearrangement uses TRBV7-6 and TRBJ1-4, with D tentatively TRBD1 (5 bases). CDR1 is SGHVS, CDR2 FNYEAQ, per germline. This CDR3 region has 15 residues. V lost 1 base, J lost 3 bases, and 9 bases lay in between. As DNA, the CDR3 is TGTGCCAGCAGCTTAGAGACAGCAGCTAATGAAAAACTGTTTTTT. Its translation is CASSLETAANEKLFF. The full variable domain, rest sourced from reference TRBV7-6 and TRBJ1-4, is GAGVSQSPRYKVTKRGQDVALRCDPISGHVSLYWYRQALGQGPEFLTYFNYEAQQDKSGLPNDRFSAERPEGSISTLTIQRTEQRDSAMYRCASSLETAANEKLFFGSGTQLSVL.

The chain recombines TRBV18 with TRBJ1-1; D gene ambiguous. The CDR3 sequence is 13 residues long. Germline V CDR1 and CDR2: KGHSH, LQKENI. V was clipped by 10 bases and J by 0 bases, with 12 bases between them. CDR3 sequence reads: CATGEGLNTEAFF. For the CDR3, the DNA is TGTGCCACCGGCGAGGGCCTGAACACTGAAGCTTTCTTT. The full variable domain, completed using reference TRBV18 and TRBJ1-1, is NAGVMQNPRHLVRRRGQEARLRCSPMKGHSHVYWYRQLPEEGLKFMVYLQKENIIDESGMPKERFSAEFPKEGPSILRIQQVVRGDSAAYFCATGEGLNTEAFFGQGTRLTVV.

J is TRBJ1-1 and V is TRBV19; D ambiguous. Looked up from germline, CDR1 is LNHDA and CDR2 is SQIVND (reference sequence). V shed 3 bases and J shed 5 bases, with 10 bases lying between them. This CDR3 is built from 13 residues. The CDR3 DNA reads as TGTGCCAGTAGTATTAACCGTGAGACTGAAGCTTTCTTT. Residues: CASSINRETEAFF. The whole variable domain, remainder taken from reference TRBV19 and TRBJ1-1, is DGGITQSPKYLFRKEGQNVTLSCEQNLNHDAMYWYRQDPGQGLRLIYYSQIVNDFQKGDIAEGYSVSREKKESFPLTVTSAQKNPTAFYLCASSINRETEAFFGQGTRLTVV.

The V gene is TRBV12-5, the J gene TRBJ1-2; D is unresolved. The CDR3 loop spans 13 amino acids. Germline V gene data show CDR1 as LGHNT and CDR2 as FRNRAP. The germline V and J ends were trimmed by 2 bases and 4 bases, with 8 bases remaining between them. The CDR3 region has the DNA TGTGCTAGTGGTTTGCCCGGGATCTATGGCTACACCTTC. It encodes CASGLPGIYGYTF.

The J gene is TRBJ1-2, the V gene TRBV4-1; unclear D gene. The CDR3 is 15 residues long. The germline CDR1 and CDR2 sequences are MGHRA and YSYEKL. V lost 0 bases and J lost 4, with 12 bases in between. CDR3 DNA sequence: TGCGCCAGCAGCCAAGAGGACGGCAGGATCTATGGCTACACCTTC. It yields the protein CASSQEDGRIYGYTF.

The CDR3 region is CASSYGDRGRPGNTIYF. The CDR3 nucleotides are TGTGCCAGCAGTTACGGGGACAGGGGACGACCTGGAAACACCATATATTTT. The V gene is TRBV6-2 or TRBV6-3, the J gene TRBJ1-3; 10 positions match TRBD1. The V and J ends lost 2 bases and 2 bases, in that order; junction bases with no gene match: 6. This CDR3 is built from 17 residues. Germline V gene data show CDR1 as MNHEY and CDR2 as SVGEGT.

The CDR3 nucleotides are TGTGCCTGGAGGCCGAAGGGGAGCAAAAACTATGGCTACACCTTC. Protein sequence: CAWRPKGSKNYGYTF. This chain uses TRBV30 with TRBJ1-2; D may be TRBD1 (5 bases). The germline V gene encodes CDR1 GTSNPN and CDR2 SVGIG (reference sequence). V shed 3 bases and J shed 2 bases, with 16 bases lying between them. The CDR3 runs to 15 residues.

The CDR3, as DNA: TGTGCCAGCAGCCGGACAGGGAGTTCACCCCTCCACTTT. It yields the protein CASSRTGSSPLHF. The chain links TRBV3-1 (or the pseudogene TRBV3-2) to TRBJ1-6, with TRBD1 matching over 8 bases. Germline CDR1 reads LGHDT; CDR2 reads YNNKEL (reference sequence). The ends lost 4 bases at V and 9 bases at J; junction bases unmatched: 2. The CDR3 consists of 13 residues.

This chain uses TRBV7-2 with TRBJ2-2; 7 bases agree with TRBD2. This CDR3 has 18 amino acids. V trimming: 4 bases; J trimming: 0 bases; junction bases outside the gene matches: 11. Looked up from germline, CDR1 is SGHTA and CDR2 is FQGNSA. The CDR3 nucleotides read TGTGCCAGCAGCTCCAAGGGGACGGGGGGTCCGAACACCGGGGAGCTGTTTTTT. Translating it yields CASSSKGTGGPNTGELFF. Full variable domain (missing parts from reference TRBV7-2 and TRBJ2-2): GAGVSQSPSNKVTEKGKDVELRCDPISGHTALYWYRQSLGQGLEFLIYFQGNSAPDKSGLPSDRFSAERTGGSVSTLTIQRTQQEDSAVYLCASSSKGTGGPNTGELFFGEGSRLTVL.

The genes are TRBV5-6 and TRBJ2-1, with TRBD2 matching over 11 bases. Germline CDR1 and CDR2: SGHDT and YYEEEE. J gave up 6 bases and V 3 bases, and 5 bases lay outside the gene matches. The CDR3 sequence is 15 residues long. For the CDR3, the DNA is TGTGCCAGCAGCTGGACTAGCGGGTTTATCAATGAGCAGTTCTTC. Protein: CASSWTSGFINEQFF.

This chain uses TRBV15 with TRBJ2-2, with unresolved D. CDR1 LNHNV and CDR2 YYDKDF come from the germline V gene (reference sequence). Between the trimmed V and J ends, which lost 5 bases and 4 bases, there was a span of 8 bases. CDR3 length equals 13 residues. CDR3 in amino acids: CATSPDRTGELFF. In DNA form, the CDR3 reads TGTGCCACCAGCCCTGACCGCACCGGGGAGCTGTTTTTT.

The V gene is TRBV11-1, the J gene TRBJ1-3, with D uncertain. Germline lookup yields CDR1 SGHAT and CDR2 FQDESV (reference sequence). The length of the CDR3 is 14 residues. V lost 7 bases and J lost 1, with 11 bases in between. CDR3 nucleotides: TGTGCCAGCACCGGCAGACTTTCTGGAAACACCATATATTTT. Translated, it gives CASTGRLSGNTIYF. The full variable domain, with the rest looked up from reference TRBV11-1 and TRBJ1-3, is EAEVAQSPRYKITEKSQAVAFWCDPISGHATLYWYRQILGQGPELLVQFQDESVVDDSQLPKDRFSAERLKGVDSTLKIQPAELGDSAMYLCASTGRLSGNTIYFGEGSWLTVV.

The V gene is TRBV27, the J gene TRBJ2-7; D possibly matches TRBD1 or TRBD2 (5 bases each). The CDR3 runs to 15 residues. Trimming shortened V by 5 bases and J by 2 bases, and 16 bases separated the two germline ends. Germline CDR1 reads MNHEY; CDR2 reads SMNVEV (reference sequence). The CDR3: CASSAYGTGTYEQYF. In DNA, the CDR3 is TGTGCCAGCAGTGCCTATGGGACGGGAACCTACGAGCAGTACTTC.

DNA for the CDR3: TGTGCCCTAGAGGCGGGGACGACCTTC. Encoded protein: CALEAGTTF. V and J are TRBV19 and TRBJ1-2; D perhaps matches TRBD1 (5 bases). V lost 11 bases, J lost 14 bases, and 15 bases lay in between. The germline CDR1 and CDR2 sequences are LNHDA and SQIVND (reference sequence). CDR3 length: 9 residues.